Listed below are T cell receptor beta chains from one sample, sequenced in a study of shared clonotypes between healthy human individuals. Clones were sequenced by immunoSEQ multiplex PCR, and TCRdb holds only the in-frame ones, with some missing. The data show roughly 2.1 million clones, roughly 91% seen once. Sequenced material: naive CD8+ T cells from PBMCs. Receptors were obtained from a man aged 18-30 years in good health. Some clones in this sample may be carry-over from other donors' samples. The CDR3 runs from the conserved cysteine through the conserved F or W. D genes are given only for firm matches. For some rows the clone size is stated as once, few or many, or as a class when expanded; others skip it.

>.|TRBV30|.|TRBJ1-2
CAWSVSPGGGYTF
TGTGCCTGGAGTGTAAGCCCGGGGGGTGGCTACACCTTC
>TRBD1|TRBV13|.|TRBJ2-3
CASSHRRGSADTQYF
TGTGCCAGCAGTCACCGCAGGGGGTCCGCAGATACGCAGTATTTT
>TRBD1|TRBV9|.|TRBJ2-5
CASSAGTGEETQYF
TGTGCCAGCAGCGCCGGGACAGGGGAAGAGACCCAGTACTTC
>.|TRBV18|once|TRBJ2-7
CASSPRRDLNYEQYF
TGTGCCAGCTCACCAAGGAGGGACCTCAACTACGAGCAGTACTTC
>TRBD2|TRBV7-9|.|TRBJ2-3
CASSFKAGGPDTQYF
TGTGCCAGCAGCTTTAAGGCGGGAGGGCCAGATACGCAGTATTTT
>.|TRBV6-5|.|TRBJ1-1
CASSYFGENTEAFF
TGTGCCAGCAGTTACTTCGGGGAAAACACTGAAGCTTTCTTT
>TRBD1|TRBV29-1|.|TRBJ2-5
CSVEEGTVQETQYF
TGCAGCGTTGAAGAAGGGACAGTACAAGAGACCCAGTACTTC
>TRBD1|TRBV10-2|.|TRBJ2-7
CASTTGFAEQYF
TGCGCCAGCACGACAGGGTTTGCCGAGCAGTACTTC
>TRBD1|TRBV27|.|TRBJ2-1
CASSLGTGGTEQFF
TGTGCCAGCAGTTTGGGGACAGGGGGGACTGAGCAGTTCTTC
>.|TRBV27|.|TRBJ2-7
CASSLRVGSEQYF
TGTGCCAGCAGTTTAAGGGTAGGAAGCGAGCAGTACTTC
>TRBD2|TRBV29-1|.|TRBJ2-7
CSVEWVGADLAGPLSGEQYF
TGCAGCGTTGAATGGGTCGGGGCGGATCTAGCGGGACCATTATCGGGAGAGCAGTACTTC
>.|TRBV9|.|TRBJ2-7
CASSPRDTYEQYF
TGTGCCAGCAGCCCCAGGGACACTTACGAGCAGTACTTC
>.|TRBV27|.|TRBJ2-7
CASSSPLRGSYEQYF
TGTGCCAGCAGTTCCCCTCTCCGGGGCTCCTACGAGCAGTACTTC
>TRBD2|TRBV7-6|.|TRBJ2-1
CASSYSGSNNEQFF
TGTGCCAGCAGCTATAGCGGGAGTAACAATGAGCAGTTCTTC
>TRBD2|TRBV7-9|few|TRBJ2-1
CASSASGIKADEQFF
TGTGCCAGCAGCGCTAGCGGGATTAAGGCAGATGAGCAGTTCTTC
>TRBD1|TRBV7-9|.|TRBJ2-7
CASSLTGTDSYEQYF
TGTGCCAGCAGCTTGACCGGGACAGACTCCTACGAGCAGTACTTC
>.|TRBV5-4|.|TRBJ2-7
CASSPWGLTYEQYF
TGTGCCAGCAGCCCCTGGGGGCTTACCTACGAGCAGTACTTC
>.|TRBV6-1|.|TRBJ2-7
CASSEAVHHEQYF
TGTGCCAGCAGTGAAGCCGTCCACCACGAGCAGTACTTC
>.|TRBV7-9|.|TRBJ2-5
CASSLVWRGQETQYF
TGTGCCAGCAGCTTAGTCTGGCGTGGGCAAGAGACCCAGTACTTC
>.|TRBV28|.|TRBJ2-2
CASTHRSLGSAGELFF
TGTGCCAGCACCCACCGCTCCCTGGGCAGCGCCGGGGAGCTGTTTTTT
>TRBD2|TRBV19|.|TRBJ2-2
CASSIEGAGTGELFF
TGTGCCAGTAGTATCGAGGGAGCGGGGACCGGGGAGCTGTTTTTT
>TRBD1|TRBV4-1|.|TRBJ2-7
CASSFRQGDGEQYF
TGCGCCAGCAGCTTTCGACAGGGGGACGGCGAGCAGTACTTC
>TRBD1|TRBV5-1|.|TRBJ2-1
CASSASGGSEQFF
TGCGCCAGCAGCGCCTCAGGGGGCTCTGAGCAGTTCTTC
>.|TRBV7-9|.|TRBJ2-7
CASSSPMDSFSYEQYF
TGTGCCAGCAGCTCCCCTATGGACAGCTTCAGCTACGAGCAGTACTTC
>.|TRBV4-1|.|TRBJ2-7
CASSQVPGTYEQYF
TGCGCCAGCAGCCAGGTACCTGGGACCTACGAGCAGTACTTC
>.|TRBV9|.|TRBJ2-7
CASSPSEDPFSYEQYF
TGTGCCAGCAGCCCGAGCGAGGATCCCTTCTCCTACGAGCAGTACTTC
>TRBD1|TRBV5-6|.|TRBJ2-1
CASSFRTGPVVFSYNEQFF
TGTGCCAGCAGCTTCCGGACAGGTCCCGTCGTGTTTTCCTACAATGAGCAGTTCTTC
>TRBD2|TRBV27|.|TRBJ2-1
CASRVSSGSSYNEQFF
TGTGCCAGCAGAGTTTCTAGCGGGAGCTCCTACAATGAGCAGTTCTTC
>.|TRBV10-1|.|TRBJ2-2
CASSEKGWSGELFF
TGCGCCAGCAGTGAGAAGGGGTGGTCCGGGGAGCTGTTTTTT
>.|TRBV4-3|once|TRBJ2-7
CASSQDPHDRGTSTYEQYF
TGCGCCAGCAGCCAAGATCCTCATGATAGAGGGACATCTACCTACGAGCAGTACTTC
>.|TRBV9|.|TRBJ2-7
CASSVGGGAYEQYF
TGTGCCAGCAGCGTAGGGGGAGGAGCCTACGAGCAGTACTTC
>.|TRBV13|.|TRBJ1-6
CASSLAGGSSYNSPLHF
TGTGCCAGCAGCTTAGCTGGGGGAAGCTCCTATAATTCACCCCTCCACTTT
>.|TRBV7-9|.|TRBJ2-7
CASIHGGTGYEQYF
TGTGCCAGCATCCACGGGGGAACGGGGTACGAGCAGTACTTC
>TRBD2|TRBV9|.|TRBJ2-3
CASSAGLAVVTDTQYF
TGTGCCAGCAGCGCGGGACTAGCGGTGGTCACAGATACGCAGTATTTT
>TRBD2|TRBV28|.|TRBJ2-3
CASSLYSGDTDTQYF
TGTGCCAGCAGTTTGTATAGCGGGGACACAGATACGCAGTATTTT
>.|TRBV9|.|TRBJ2-3
CASSVTGTYTDTQYF
TGTGCCAGCAGCGTAACGGGGACCTACACAGATACGCAGTATTTT
>.|TRBV5-1|.|TRBJ2-1
CASSFSRGLWFF
TGCGCCAGCAGCTTCTCTAGGGGCCTTTGGTTCTTC
>.|TRBV5-1|.|TRBJ2-2
CASSLARANTGELFF
TGCGCCAGCAGCCTTGCTAGAGCGAACACCGGGGAGCTGTTTTTT
>.|TRBV28|once|TRBJ2-5
CASIPLGGTETQYF
TGTGCCAGCATTCCTTTGGGGGGAACGGAGACCCAGTACTTC
>.|TRBV7-9|.|TRBJ1-2
CASSLTDGYTF
TGTGCCAGCAGCTTAACAGATGGCTACACCTTC
>.|TRBV9|.|TRBJ1-2
CASSVEDGAYYGYTF
TGTGCCAGCAGCGTAGAGGACGGTGCCTATTATGGCTACACCTTC
>.|TRBV10-3|.|TRBJ2-3
CAISDSRRSGRYF
TGTGCCATCAGTGATTCCCGACGGAGTGGACGGTATTTT
>.|TRBV27|.|TRBJ1-5
CASKFDRGRDQPQHF
TGTGCCAGCAAGTTCGATCGGGGAAGGGATCAGCCCCAGCATTTT
>TRBD2|TRBV15|.|TRBJ2-7
CATSREGIAGGYEQYF
TGTGCCACCAGCAGAGAAGGAATAGCGGGTGGGTACGAGCAGTACTTC
>.|TRBV7-9|.|TRBJ2-2
CASSLAVVNTGELFF
TGTGCCAGCAGCTTAGCTGTGGTGAACACCGGGGAGCTGTTTTTT